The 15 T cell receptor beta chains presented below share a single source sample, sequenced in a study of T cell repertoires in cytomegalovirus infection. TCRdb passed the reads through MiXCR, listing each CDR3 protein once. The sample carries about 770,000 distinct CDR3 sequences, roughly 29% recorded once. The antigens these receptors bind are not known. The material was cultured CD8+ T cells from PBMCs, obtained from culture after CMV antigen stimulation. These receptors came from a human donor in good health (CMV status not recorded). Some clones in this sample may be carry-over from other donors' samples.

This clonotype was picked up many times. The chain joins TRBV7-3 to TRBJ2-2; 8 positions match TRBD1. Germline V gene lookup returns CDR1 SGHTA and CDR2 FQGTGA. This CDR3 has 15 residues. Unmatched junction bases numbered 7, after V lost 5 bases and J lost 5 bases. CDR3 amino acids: CASSEGQGATGELFF. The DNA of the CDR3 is TGTGCCAGCAGCGAGGGGCAGGGGGCAACCGGGGAGCTGTTTTTT.

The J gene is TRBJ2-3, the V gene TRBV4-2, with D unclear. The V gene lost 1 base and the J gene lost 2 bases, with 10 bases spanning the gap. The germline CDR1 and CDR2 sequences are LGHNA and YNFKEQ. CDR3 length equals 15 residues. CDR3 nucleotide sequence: TGTGCCAGCAGCCAAGGTTCGGCTTCCACAGATACGCAGTATTTT. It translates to CASSQGSASTDTQYF.

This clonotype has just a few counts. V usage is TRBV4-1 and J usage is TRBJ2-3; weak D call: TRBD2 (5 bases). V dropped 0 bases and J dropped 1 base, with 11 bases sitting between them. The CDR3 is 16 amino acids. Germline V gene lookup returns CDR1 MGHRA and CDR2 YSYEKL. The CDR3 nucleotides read TGCGCCAGCAGCCAAGATCTGGAGGTGGGCACAGATACGCAGTATTTT. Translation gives CASSQDLEVGTDTQYF.

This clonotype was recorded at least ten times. CDR3 protein: CASSSGPTFGQYV. CDR3 DNA: TGTGCCAGCAGCTCAGGACCGACATTTGGGCAGTACGTC. V and J are TRBV7-8 and TRBJ2-7; D is unresolved. CDR3 size: 13 residues. The V end lost 4 bases, the J end lost 9 bases, and 16 bases lay between the germline ends. Germline CDR1 and CDR2: SGHVS and FQNEAQ.

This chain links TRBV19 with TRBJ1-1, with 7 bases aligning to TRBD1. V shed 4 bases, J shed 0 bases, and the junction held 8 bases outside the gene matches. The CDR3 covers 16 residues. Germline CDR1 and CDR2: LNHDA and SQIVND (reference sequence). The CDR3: CASSRIRDSMNTEAFF. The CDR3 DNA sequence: TGTGCCAGTAGTAGAATAAGGGACAGCATGAACACTGAAGCTTTCTTT.

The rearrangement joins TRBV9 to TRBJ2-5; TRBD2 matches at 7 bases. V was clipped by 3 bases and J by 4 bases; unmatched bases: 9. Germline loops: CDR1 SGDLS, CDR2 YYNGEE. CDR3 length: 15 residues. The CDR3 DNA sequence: TGTGCCAGCAGCGCCGGGACTACCGGAGTAGAGACCCAGTACTTC. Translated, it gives CASSAGTTGVETQYF.

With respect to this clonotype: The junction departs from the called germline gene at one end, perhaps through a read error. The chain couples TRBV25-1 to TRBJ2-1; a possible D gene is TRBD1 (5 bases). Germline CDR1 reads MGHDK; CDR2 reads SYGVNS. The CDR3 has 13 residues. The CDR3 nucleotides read TGTGCCGGCAGTGAATCAAGGGGTCATGAGCAGTTCTTC. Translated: CAGSESRGHEQFF.

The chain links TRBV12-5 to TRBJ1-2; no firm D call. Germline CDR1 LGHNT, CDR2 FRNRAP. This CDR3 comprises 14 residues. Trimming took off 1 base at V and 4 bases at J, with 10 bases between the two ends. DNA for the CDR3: TGTGCTAGTGGTTTGGCAGGATACCGCTATGGCTACACCTTC. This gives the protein CASGLAGYRYGYTF.

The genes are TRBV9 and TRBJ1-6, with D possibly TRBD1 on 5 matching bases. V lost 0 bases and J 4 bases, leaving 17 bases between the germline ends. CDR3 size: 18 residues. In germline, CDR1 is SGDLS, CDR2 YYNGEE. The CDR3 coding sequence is TGTGCCAGCAGCGTAGGAAATCAGGGTCGCGATTATAATTCACCCCTCCACTTT. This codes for CASSVGNQGRDYNSPLHF.

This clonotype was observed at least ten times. The CDR3 protein is CASSGSGGTDTQYF. The CDR3 DNA sequence: TGTGCCAGCAGCGGGAGCGGGGGCACAGATACGCAGTATTTT. The V gene is TRBV7-2, the J gene TRBJ2-3; 7 bases are a match to TRBD2. CDR1 is SGHTA and CDR2 is FQGNSA in the germline V gene. J lost 1 base, V lost 5 bases, and 3 bases had no gene match. The CDR3 spans 14 residues. Based on the CDR3 plus reference TRBV7-2 and TRBJ2-3, the full variable domain is GAGVSQSPSNKVTEKGKDVELRCDPISGHTALYWYRQSLGQGLEFLIYFQGNSAPDKSGLPSDRFSAERTGGSVSTLTIQRTQQEDSAVYLCASSGSGGTDTQYFGPGTRLTVL.

The CDR3 protein is CASSLDRLNYGYTF. CDR3 in DNA: TGTGCCAGCAGCCTCGACAGGCTGAACTATGGCTACACCTTC. V gene TRBV27 combines with J gene TRBJ1-2; D perhaps matches TRBD1 (6 bases). This CDR3 is built from 14 residues. The germline V gene has CDR1 MNHEY and CDR2 SMNVEV (reference sequence). Deletions cut 6 bases from V and 2 bases from J, with 13 bases between.

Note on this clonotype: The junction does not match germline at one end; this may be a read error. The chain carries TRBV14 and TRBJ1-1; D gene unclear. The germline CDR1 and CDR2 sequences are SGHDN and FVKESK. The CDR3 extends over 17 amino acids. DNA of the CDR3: TGTGCCAGCAGCCATCTCTACTTGACTCCTGGGAGCACTGGAGCTTTCTTT. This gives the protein CASSHLYLTPGSTGAFF.

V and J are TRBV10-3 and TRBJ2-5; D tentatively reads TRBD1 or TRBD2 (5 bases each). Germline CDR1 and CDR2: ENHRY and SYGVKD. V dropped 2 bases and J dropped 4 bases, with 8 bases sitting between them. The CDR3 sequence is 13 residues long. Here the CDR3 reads CAISEGGLETQYF. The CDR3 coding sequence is TGTGCCATCAGTGAGGGGGGATTAGAGACCCAGTACTTC.

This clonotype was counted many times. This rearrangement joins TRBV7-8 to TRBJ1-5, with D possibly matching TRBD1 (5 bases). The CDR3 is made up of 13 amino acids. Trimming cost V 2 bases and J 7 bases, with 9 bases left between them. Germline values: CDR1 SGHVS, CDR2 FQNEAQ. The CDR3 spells CASSLRGDQPQHF. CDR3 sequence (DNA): TGTGCCAGCAGCTTAAGAGGGGACCAGCCCCAGCATTTT.

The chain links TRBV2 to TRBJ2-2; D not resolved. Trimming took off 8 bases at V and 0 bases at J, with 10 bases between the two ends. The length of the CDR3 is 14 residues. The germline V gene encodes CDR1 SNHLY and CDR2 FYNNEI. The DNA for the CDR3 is TGTGCCAGCTACCAGGACGCGAACACCGGGGAGCTGTTTTTT. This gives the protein CASYQDANTGELFF.